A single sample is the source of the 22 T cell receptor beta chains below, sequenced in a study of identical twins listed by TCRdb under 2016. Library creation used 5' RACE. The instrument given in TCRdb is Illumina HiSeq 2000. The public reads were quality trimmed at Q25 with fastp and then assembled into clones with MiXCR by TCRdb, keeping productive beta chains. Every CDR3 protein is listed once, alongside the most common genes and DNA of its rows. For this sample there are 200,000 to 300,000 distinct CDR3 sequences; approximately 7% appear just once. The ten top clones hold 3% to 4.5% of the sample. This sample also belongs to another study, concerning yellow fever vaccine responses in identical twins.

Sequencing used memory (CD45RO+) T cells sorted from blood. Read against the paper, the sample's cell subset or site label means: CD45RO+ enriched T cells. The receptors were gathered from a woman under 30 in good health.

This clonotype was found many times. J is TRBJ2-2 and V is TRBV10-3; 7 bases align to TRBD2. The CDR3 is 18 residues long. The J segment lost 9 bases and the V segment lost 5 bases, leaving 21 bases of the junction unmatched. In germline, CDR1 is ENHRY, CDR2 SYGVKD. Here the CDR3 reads CAISYYPREGSDSWELFF. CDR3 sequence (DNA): TGTGCCATCAGTTATTATCCGAGGGAGGGCTCCGACTCGTGGGAGCTGTTTTTT.

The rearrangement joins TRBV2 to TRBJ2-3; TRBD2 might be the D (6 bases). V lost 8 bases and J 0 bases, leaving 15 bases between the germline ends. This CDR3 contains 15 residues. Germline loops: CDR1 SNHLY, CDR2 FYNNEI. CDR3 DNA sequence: TGTGCCAGCTCCCTGGGGAGGAGGAGCACAGATACGCAGTATTTT. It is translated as CASSLGRRSTDTQYF.

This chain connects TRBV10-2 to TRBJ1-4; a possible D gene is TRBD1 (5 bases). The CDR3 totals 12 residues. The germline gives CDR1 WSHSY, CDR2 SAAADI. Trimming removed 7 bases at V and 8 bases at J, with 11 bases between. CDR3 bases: TGCGCCAGCACGGACGGGACCGAAAAACTGTTTTTT. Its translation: CASTDGTEKLFF.

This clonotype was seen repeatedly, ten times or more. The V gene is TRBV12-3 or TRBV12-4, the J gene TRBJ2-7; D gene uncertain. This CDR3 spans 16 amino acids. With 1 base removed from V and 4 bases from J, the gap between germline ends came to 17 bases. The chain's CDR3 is CASSLEGGSRQYEQYF. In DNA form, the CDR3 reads TGTGCCAGCAGTTTAGAAGGTGGCTCCCGTCAATACGAGCAGTACTTC.

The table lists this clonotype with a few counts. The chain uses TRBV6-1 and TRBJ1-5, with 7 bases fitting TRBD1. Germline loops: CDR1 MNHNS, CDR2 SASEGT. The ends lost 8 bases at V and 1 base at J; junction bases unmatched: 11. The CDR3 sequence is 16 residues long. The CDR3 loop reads CASRDRVVGSNQPQHF. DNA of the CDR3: TGTGCCAGCCGAGACAGGGTGGTTGGGAGCAATCAGCCCCAGCATTTT.

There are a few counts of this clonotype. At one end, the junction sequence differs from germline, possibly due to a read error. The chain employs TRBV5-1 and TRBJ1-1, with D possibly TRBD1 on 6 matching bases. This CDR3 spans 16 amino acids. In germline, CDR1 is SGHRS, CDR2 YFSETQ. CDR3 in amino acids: CASSPGLFRGDPEASF. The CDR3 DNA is TGCGCCAGCAGCCCAGGGCTTTTCAGGGGCGATCCTGAAGCTTCCTTT.

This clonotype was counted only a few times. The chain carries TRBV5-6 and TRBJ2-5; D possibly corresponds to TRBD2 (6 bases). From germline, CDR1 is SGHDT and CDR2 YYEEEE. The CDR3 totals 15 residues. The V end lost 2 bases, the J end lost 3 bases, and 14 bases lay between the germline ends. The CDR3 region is CASSFGPGVEETQYF. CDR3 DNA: TGTGCCAGCAGCTTCGGCCCGGGGGTAGAAGAGACCCAGTACTTC.

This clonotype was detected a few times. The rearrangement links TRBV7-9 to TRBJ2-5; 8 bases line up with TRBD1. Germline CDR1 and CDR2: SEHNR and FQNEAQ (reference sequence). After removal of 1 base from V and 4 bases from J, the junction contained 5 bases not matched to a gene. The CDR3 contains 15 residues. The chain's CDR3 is CASSLVAGGIETQYF. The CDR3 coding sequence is TGTGCCAGCAGCTTAGTGGCAGGGGGCATAGAGACCCAGTACTTC. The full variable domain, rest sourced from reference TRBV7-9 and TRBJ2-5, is DTGVSQNPRHKITKRGQNVTFRCDPISEHNRLYWYRQTLGQGPEFLTYFQNEAQLEKSRLLSDRFSAERPKGSFSTLEIQRTEQGDSAMYLCASSLVAGGIETQYFGPGTRLLVL.

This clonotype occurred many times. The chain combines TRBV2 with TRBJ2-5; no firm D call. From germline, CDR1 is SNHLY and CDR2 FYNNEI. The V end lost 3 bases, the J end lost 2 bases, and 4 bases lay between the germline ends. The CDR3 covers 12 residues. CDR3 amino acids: CASSDTQETQYF. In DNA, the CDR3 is TGTGCCAGCAGTGACACACAAGAGACCCAGTACTTC.

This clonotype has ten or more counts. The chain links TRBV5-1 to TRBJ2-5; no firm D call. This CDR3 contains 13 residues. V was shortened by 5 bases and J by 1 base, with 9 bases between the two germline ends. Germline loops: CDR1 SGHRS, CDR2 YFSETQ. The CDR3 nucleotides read TGCGCCAGCAGAGAGACTCTCCAAGAGACCCAGTACTTC. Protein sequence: CASRETLQETQYF.

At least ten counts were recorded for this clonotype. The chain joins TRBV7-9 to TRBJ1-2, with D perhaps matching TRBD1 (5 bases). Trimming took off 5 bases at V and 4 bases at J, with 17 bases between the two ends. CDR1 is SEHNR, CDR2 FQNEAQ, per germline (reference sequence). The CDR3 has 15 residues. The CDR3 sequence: CASSPGGSLGYGYTF. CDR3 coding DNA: TGTGCCAGCAGCCCGGGGGGGTCGCTCGGCTATGGCTACACCTTC.

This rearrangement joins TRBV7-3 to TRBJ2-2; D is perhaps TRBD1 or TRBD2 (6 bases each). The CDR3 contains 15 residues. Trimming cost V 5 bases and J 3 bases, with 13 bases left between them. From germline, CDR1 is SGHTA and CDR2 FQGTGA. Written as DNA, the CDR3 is TGTGCCAGCAGCCCAACGGGGGCGCACACCGGGGAGCTGTTTTTT. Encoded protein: CASSPTGAHTGELFF.

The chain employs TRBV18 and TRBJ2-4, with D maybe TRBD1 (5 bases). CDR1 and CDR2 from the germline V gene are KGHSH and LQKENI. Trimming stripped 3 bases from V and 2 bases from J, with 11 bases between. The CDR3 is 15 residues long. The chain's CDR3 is CASSPSGLSKNIQYF. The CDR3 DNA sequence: TGTGCCAGCTCACCCTCAGGGCTATCCAAAAACATTCAGTACTTC.

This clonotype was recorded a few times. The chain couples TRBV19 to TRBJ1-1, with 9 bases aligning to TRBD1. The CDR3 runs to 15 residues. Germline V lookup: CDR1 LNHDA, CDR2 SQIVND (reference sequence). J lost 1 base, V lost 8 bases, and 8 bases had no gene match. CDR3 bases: TGTGCCAGTTACAACAGGGGGCACTCGAACACTGAAGCTTTCTTT. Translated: CASYNRGHSNTEAFF.

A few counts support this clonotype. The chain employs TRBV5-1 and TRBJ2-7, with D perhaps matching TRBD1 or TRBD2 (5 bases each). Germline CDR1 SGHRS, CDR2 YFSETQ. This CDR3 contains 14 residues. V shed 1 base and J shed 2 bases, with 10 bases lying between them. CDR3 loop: CASSLLGRTYEQYF. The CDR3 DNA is TGCGCCAGCAGCTTGTTGGGACGCACCTACGAGCAGTACTTC. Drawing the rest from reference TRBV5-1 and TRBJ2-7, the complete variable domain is KAGVTQTPRYLIKTRGQQVTLSCSPISGHRSVSWYQQTPGQGLQFLFEYFSETQRNKGNFPGRFSGRQFSNSRSEMNVSTLELGDSALYLCASSLLGRTYEQYFGPGTRLTVT.

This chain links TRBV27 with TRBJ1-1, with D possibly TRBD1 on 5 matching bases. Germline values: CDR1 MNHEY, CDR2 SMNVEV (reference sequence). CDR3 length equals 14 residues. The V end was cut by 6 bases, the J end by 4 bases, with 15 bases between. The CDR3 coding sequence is TGTGCCAGCAGGAAAAGCAGGGAGGCCACTGAAGCTTTCTTT. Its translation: CASRKSREATEAFF.

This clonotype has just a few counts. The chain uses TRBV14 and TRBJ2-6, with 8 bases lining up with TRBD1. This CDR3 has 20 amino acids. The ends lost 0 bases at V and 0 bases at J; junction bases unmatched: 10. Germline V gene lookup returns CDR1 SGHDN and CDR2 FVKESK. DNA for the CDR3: TGTGCCAGCAGCCAAGATCGCGACAGGGGTACCCCCTCTGGGGCCAACGTCCTGACTTTC. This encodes CASSQDRDRGTPSGANVLTF.

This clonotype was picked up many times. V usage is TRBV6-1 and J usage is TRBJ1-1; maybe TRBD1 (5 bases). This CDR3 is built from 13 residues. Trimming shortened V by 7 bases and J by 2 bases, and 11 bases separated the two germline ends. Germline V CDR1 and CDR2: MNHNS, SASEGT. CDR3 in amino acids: CASIKRGNTEAFF. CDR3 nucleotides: TGTGCCAGCATCAAAAGGGGAAACACTGAAGCTTTCTTT.

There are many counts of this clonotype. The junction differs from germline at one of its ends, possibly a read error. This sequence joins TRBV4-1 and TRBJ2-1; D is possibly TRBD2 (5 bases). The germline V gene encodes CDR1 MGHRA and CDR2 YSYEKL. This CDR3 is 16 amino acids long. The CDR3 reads CASRQVGVGPLNEQFF. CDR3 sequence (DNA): TGCGCCAGCAGACAAGTGGGAGTAGGACCCCTCAATGAGCAGTTCTTC.

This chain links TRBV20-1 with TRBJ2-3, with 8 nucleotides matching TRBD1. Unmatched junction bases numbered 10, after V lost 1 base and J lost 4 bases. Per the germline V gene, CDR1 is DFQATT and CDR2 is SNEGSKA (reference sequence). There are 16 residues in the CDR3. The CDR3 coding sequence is TGCAGTGCTAGAGTAGCCGACAGGGGAGATTCAGATACGCAGTATTTT. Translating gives CSARVADRGDSDTQYF.

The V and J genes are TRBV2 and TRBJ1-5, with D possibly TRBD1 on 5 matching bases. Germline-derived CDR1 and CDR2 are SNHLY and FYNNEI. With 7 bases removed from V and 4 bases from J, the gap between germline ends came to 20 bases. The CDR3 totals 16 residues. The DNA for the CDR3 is TGTGCCAGCAACACTGTCGCTGGGGGGTGGAATCAGCCCCAGCATTTT. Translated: CASNTVAGGWNQPQHF. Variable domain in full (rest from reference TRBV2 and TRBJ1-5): EPEVTQTPSHQVTQMGQEVILRCVPISNHLYFYWYRQILGQKVEFLVSFYNNEISEKSEIFDDQFSVERPDGSNFTLKIRSTKLEDSAMYFCASNTVAGGWNQPQHFGDGTRLSIL.

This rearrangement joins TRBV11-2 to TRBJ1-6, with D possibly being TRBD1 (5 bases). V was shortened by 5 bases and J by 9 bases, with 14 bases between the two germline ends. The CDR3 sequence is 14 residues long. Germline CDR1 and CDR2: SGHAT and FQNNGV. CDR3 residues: CASSGRDYGSPLHF. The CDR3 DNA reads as TGTGCCAGCAGCGGGAGGGACTACGGTTCACCCCTCCACTTT.